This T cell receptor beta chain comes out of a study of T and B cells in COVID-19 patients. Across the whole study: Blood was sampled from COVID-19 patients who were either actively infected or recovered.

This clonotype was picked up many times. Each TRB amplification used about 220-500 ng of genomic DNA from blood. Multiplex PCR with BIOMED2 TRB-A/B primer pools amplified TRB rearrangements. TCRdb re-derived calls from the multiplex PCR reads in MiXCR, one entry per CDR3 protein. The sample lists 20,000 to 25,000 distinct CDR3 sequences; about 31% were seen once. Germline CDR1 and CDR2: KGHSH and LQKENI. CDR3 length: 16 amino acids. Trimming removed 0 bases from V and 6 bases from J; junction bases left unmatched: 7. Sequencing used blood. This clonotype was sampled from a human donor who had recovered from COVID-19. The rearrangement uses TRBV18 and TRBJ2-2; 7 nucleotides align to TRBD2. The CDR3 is CASSPPAGIHSGELFF. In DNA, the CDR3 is TGTGCCAGCTCACCACCAGCGGGGATACACTCCGGGGAGCTGTTTTTT.